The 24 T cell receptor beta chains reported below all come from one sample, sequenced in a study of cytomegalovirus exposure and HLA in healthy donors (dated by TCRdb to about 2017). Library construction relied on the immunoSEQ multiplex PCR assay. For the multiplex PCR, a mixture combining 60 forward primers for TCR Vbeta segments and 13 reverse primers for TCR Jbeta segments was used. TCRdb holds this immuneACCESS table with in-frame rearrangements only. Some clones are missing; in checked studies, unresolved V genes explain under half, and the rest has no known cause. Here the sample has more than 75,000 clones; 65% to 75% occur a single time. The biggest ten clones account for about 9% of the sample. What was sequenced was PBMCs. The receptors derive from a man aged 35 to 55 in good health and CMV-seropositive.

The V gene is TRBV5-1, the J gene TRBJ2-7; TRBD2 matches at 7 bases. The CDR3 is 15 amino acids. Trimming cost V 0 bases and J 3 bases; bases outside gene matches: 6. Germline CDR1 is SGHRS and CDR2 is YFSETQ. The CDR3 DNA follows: TGCGCCAGCAGCTTGGCCGGGACTACTGGCTACGAGCAGTACTTC. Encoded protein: CASSLAGTTGYEQYF.

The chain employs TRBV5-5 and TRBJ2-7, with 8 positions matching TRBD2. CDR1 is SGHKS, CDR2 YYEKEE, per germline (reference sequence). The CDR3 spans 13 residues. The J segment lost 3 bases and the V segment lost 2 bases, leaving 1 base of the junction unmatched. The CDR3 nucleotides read TGTGCCAGCAGCTTTACTAGCGGCTACGAGCAGTACTTC. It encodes CASSFTSGYEQYF.

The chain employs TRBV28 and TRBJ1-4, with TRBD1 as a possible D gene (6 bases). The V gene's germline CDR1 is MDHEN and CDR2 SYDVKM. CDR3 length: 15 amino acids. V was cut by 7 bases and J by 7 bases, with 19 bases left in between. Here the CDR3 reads CASTVGGAGREKLFF. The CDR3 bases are TGTGCCAGCACCGTGGGGGGGGCAGGGCGTGAAAAACTGTTTTTT.

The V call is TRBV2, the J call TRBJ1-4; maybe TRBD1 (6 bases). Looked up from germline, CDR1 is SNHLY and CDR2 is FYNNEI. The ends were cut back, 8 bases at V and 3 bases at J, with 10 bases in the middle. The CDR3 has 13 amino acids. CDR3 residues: CASSDSPNEKLFF. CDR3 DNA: TGTGCCAGCTCGGACAGCCCTAATGAAAAACTGTTTTTT.

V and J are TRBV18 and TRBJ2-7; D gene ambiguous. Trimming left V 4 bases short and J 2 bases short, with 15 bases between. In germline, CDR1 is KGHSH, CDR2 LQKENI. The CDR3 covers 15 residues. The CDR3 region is CASSQMGLVAYEQYF. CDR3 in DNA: TGTGCCAGCTCACAAATGGGCCTGGTCGCCTACGAGCAGTACTTC.

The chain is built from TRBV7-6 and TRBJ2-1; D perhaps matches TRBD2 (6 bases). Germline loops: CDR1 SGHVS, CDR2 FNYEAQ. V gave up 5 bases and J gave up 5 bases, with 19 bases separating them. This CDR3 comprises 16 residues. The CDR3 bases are TGTGCCAGCAGCCGCGCAGGCGGGACTCAAAACAATGAGCAGTTCTTC. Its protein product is CASSRAGGTQNNEQFF.

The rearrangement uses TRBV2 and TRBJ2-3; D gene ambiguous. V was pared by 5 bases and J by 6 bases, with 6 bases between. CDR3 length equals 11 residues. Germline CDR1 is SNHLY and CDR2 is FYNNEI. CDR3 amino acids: CASSSRDTQYF. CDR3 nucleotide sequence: TGTGCCAGCAGTTCGAGGGATACGCAGTATTTT.

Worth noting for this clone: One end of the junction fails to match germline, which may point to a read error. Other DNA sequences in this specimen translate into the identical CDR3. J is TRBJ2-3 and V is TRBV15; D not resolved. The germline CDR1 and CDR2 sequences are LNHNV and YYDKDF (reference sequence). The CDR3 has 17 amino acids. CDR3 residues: CATSRDRLSFTTDTQYF. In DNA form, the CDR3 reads TGTGCCACCAGCAGAGATAGACTTAGTTTTACAACTGATACACAGTATTTT.

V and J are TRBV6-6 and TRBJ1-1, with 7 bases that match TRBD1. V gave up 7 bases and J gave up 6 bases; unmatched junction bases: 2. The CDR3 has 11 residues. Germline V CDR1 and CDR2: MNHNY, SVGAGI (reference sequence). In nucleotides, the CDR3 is TGTGCCAGCATGGGGACAGCTGAAGCTTTCTTT. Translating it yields CASMGTAEAFF.

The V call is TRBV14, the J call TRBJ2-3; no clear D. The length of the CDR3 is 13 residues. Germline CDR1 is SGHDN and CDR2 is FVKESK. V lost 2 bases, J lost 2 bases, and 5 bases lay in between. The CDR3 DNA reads TGTGCCAGCAGCCAACTAATCACAGATACGCAGTATTTT. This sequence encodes CASSQLITDTQYF.

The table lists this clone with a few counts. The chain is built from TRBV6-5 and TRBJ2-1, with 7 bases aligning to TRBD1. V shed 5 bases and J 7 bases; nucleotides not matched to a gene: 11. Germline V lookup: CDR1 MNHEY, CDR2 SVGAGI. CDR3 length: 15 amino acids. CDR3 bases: TGTGCCAGCAGTGCCTCCGGGACAGTCGGAAATGAGCAGTTCTTC. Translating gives CASSASGTVGNEQFF.

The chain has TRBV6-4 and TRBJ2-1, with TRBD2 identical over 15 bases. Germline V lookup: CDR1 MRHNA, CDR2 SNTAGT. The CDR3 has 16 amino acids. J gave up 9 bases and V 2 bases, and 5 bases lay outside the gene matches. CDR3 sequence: CASSDGGTSGRTEQFF. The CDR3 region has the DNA TGTGCCAGCAGTGACGGTGGGACTAGCGGGAGGACTGAGCAGTTCTTC.

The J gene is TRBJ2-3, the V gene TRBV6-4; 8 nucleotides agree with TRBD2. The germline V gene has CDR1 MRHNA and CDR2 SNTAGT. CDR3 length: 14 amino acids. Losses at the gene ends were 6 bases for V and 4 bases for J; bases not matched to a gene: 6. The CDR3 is CASSPAGASDTQYF. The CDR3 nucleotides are TGTGCCAGCAGCCCAGCGGGGGCCTCAGATACGCAGTATTTT.

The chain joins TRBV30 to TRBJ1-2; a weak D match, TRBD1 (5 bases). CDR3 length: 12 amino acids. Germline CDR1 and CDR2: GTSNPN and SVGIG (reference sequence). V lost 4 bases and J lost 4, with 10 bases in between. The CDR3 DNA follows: TGTGCCTGGAACCCCGGGGGCTATGGCTACACCTTC. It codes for CAWNPGGYGYTF.

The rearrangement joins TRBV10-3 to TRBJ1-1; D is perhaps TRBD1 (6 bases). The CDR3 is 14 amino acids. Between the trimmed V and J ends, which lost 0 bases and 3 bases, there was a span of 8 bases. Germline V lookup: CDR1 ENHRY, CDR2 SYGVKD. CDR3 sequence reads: CAISESTGYTEAFF. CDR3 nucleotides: TGTGCCATCAGTGAGTCTACAGGGTACACTGAAGCTTTCTTT.

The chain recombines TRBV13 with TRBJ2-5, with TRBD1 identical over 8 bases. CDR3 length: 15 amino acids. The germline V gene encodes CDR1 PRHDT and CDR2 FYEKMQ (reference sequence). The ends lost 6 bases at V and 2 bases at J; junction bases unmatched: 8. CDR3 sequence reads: CASSPGRGLQETQYF. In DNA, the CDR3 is TGTGCCAGCAGTCCAGGCAGGGGGCTACAAGAGACCCAGTACTTC.

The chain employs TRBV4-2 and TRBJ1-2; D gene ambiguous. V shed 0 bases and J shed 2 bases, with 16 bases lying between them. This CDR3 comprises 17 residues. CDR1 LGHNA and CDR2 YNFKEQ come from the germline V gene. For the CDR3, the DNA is TGTGCCAGCAGCCAAGAATGGAGATCGTCCCTGAACTATGGCTACACCTTC. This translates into CASSQEWRSSLNYGYTF.

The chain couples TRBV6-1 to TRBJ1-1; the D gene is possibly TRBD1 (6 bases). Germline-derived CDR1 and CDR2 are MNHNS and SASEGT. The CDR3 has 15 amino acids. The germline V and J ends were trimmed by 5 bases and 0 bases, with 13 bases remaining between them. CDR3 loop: CASSQGLSMNTEAFF. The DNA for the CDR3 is TGTGCCAGCAGTCAGGGGCTCTCAATGAACACTGAAGCTTTCTTT.

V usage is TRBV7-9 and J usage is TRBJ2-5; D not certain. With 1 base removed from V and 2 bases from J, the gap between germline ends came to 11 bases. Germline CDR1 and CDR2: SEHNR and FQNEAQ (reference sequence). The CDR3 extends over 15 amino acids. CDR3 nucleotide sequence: TGTGCCAGCAGCTTAGGTCTGGCAGAACAAGAGACCCAGTACTTC. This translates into CASSLGLAEQETQYF.

CDR3 sequence (DNA): TGTGCCAGCAGCCAAGCTGGACAGGGGTTTTTGCCGGGTGAAAAACTGTTTTTT. Translated: CASSQAGQGFLPGEKLFF. V and J are TRBV4-2 and TRBJ1-4, with 9 bases lining up with TRBD1. Germline loops: CDR1 LGHNA, CDR2 YNFKEQ. Losses at the gene ends were 1 base for V and 7 bases for J; bases not matched to a gene: 13. This CDR3 is 18 amino acids long.

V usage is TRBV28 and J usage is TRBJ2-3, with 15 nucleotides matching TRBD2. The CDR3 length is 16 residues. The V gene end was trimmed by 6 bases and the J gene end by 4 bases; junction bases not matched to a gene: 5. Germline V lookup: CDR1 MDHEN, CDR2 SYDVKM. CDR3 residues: CASSRTSGGAADTQYF. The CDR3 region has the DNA TGTGCCAGCAGCCGGACTAGCGGGGGGGCCGCAGATACGCAGTATTTT. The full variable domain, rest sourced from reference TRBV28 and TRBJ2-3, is DVKVTQSSRYLVKRTGEKVFLECVQDMDHENMFWYRQDPGLGLRLIYFSYDVKMKEKGDIPEGYSVSREKKERFSLILESASTNQTSMYLCASSRTSGGAADTQYFGPGTRLTVL.

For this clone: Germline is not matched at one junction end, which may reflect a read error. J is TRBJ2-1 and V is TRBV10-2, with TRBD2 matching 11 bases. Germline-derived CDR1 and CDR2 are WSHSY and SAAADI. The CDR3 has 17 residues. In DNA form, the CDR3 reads TGCGCCAGTAGTGACCCGACTAGCGGGGATACCTACAATGAGCAGTTCTTC. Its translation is CASSDPTSGDTYNEQFF.

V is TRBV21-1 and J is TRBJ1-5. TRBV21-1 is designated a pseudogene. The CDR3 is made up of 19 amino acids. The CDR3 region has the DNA TGTGCCAGCAGCAAAGTAGGCGGAAATCTACCCTGTAGCAATCAGCCCCAGCATTTT. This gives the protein CASSKVGGNLPCSNQPQHF.

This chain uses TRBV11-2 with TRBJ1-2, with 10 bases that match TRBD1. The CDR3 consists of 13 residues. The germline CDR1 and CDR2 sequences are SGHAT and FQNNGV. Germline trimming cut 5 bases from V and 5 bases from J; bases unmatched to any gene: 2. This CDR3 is CASSLGQGYGYTF. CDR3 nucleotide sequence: TGTGCCAGCAGCCTGGGACAGGGGTATGGCTACACCTTC. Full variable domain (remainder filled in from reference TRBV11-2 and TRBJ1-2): EAGVAQSPRYKIIEKRQSVAFWCNPISGHATLYWYQQILGQGPKLLIQFQNNGVVDDSQLPKDRFSAERLKGVDSTLKIQPAKLEDSAVYLCASSLGQGYGYTFGSGTRLTVV.